Sequencing of this T cell receptor (beta chain) was carried out in a study of radiation and T cells in renal cell carcinoma (dated by TCRdb to about 2020). Broadly, across the study: Samples came from a clinical trial, in which primary renal cell carcinomas received 15 Gy stereotactic body radiation therapy followed by nephrectomy 4 weeks later. In total, some 50 samples underwent TCR beta sequencing: roughly 25 tumors plus 27 peripheral blood samples. In the approximately 49 samples combined, about 4 million unique CDR3 nucleotide sequences were found, encoding about 3 million unique CDR3 amino acid sequences.

A note on this clone: What this receptor recognizes is not known. No quality values exist for individual bases; no much larger clone is one base distant.

The CDR3 numbers 15 residues from cysteine through phenylalanine. The DNA shown is the 45-base CDR3, in frame from base 1. Taken from the germline V gene, the CDR1 and CDR2 loops are LGHNA and YNFKEQ. V is cut by 4 bases and J by 0 bases, and the space between the germline ends is 11 bases. The immunoSEQ kit was used, according to the manufacturer's recommendations, to generate TCR beta libraries from genomic DNA. For library preparation, a first multiplex PCR was performed with proprietary primers, followed by a second PCR in which unique barcodes were added, and bead cleanups were performed after each round. Each sample batch included a kit-provided positive control reaction and a negative control reaction. The final libraries were assessed on an Agilent 4200 TapeStation D1000 ScreenTape, pooled by volume, and quantified by qPCR. Sequencing ran on an Illumina NextSeq500 with a MidOutput 150-cycle cartridge, using 156 Read1 and 15 Index1 cycles with kit custom primers. The pooled library was loaded at approximately 1 pM, and around 22% PhiX control was spiked in. In the paper's pipeline: The vendor-processed data were analyzed in R, and a clonotype was defined as all T cells that share the same CDR3 nucleotide sequence. For clone abundance analyses, frequencies were normalized to the 10,000 most abundant clones per sample. Before analysis, public T cell clones were removed, and these numbered fewer than five per sample on average. Tumor-enriched clonotypes and baseline blood-enriched clonotypes were defined as those with an abundance difference of at least 32-fold between compartments. A beta-binomial differential abundance model was used to identify clonotypes that were expanded or contracted between blood time points. The Baroni-Urbani and Buser coefficient was used to measure tumor-blood repertoire similarity, and groups were compared with two-tailed Wilcoxon tests in R. In TCRdb, the immuneACCESS table is reduced to in-frame sequences with V and J assigned. These tables do not hold every clone; where another copy was compared, an unresolved V gene accounts for under half, and the others remain unexplained. V and J calls and clone size come straight from that table; D and trimming were deduced from the DNA. This sample is represented by more than 75,000 clones; 82% of them were singletons. The ten most abundant clones make up less than 7% of the sample.

Study-wide conclusions, independent of this receptor: Changes in the blood repertoire were not tracked past 4 weeks after treatment. With a single-armed trial design, the study had no way to address how radiation dose or scheduling affects the TCR repertoire. In blood, the top tumor clonotypes increased between baseline and 2 weeks post-radiation and then shrank by 4 weeks, which suggests that tumor-resident clones expanded only transiently. No pretreatment tumor biopsies were available, so the baseline intratumoral presence of clonotypes could not be determined.

The sample's time point, from its label and the paper: baseline pretreatment blood. The sample's treatment or condition, from its label and the paper: 15 Gy SBRT to primary tumor, nephrectomy 4 weeks later. To track tumor-enriched clonotypes, serial peripheral blood was sampled from radiation-treated patients at baseline and at 2 weeks and 4 weeks after SBRT. Renal cell carcinoma with clear cell pathology was present in all patients. The QIAamp DNA Blood Mini Kit (Qiagen) was used to prepare genomic DNA for TCR sequencing. The analyses included only samples that passed all quality control checks. Sequenced here: blood, sampled from a patient whose treatment included radiotherapy and nephrectomy. This receptor chain uses TRBV4-2 and TRBJ2-3, with TRBD2 perhaps the D gene, on 5 matching bases. This clonotype was sampled from a man in his sixties with renal cell carcinoma. The base sequence is TGTGCCAGCAGCCCCGAGTGGAGGAGCACAGATACGCAGTATTTT. This codes for CASSPEWRSTDTQYF.